Listed below are T cell receptor beta chains from one sample, sequenced in a study of vaccination and CD4 T cells after COVID-19. These receptors' targets are unknown. TCRdb re-called the PCR reads through MiXCR, storing one row per CDR3 protein. Counted here are approximately 10,000 distinct CDR3 sequences, around a third occurring once; the ten biggest clones make up less than 40%. The sequenced material came from CD4+ T cells from blood, cultured in vitro. These receptors were taken from a human donor in good health. CDR3s leave out the opening cysteine and the closing phenylalanine or tryptophan.

j_gene: TRBJ1-1; v_gene: TRBV20-1; CDR3aa: SARPPGRGDAEAF
j_gene: TRBJ1-2; v_gene: TRBV5-4; CDR3aa: ASSPGQAGTLSYGYT
j_gene: TRBJ1-6; v_gene: TRBV18; CDR3aa: ASSPRQGGGQNSPLH
j_gene: TRBJ2-1; v_gene: TRBV20-1; CDR3aa: SAVPGGNEQF
j_gene: TRBJ2-1; v_gene: TRBV12-3/TRBV12-4; CDR3aa: ASSPGRGGSYNEQF
j_gene: TRBJ2-7; v_gene: TRBV15; CDR3aa: ATSRDSLAEQY
j_gene: TRBJ2-6; v_gene: TRBV2; CDR3aa: ASSHALTGANVLT
j_gene: TRBJ1-2; v_gene: TRBV10-3; CDR3aa: AILRTEFYGYT
j_gene: TRBJ2-4; v_gene: TRBV18; CDR3aa: ASSPLGVGKNIQY
j_gene: TRBJ1-1; v_gene: TRBV15; CDR3aa: ATSRQGLYTEAF
j_gene: TRBJ2-2; v_gene: TRBV27; CDR3aa: ASGDENTGELF
j_gene: TRBJ2-2; v_gene: TRBV27; CDR3aa: ASTRQVNTGELF
j_gene: TRBJ2-3; v_gene: TRBV29-1; CDR3aa: SVSRDKSSTDTQY
j_gene: TRBJ2-3; v_gene: TRBV29-1; CDR3aa: SVLGLDRIFTDTQY
j_gene: TRBJ1-1; v_gene: TRBV19; CDR3aa: ASSIRGEHTEAF
j_gene: TRBJ1-1; v_gene: TRBV6-4; CDR3aa: ASSLDPEGTTEAF
j_gene: TRBJ1-1; v_gene: TRBV5-8; CDR3aa: ASSLGETGIGEAF
j_gene: TRBJ1-1; v_gene: TRBV10-3; CDR3aa: AIRGGQGAGGKGTEAF
j_gene: TRBJ2-3; v_gene: TRBV6-4; CDR3aa: ASSDSSGESDTQY
j_gene: TRBJ2-5; v_gene: TRBV7-9; CDR3aa: ASSRRDRGQGTQY
j_gene: TRBJ1-2; v_gene: TRBV7-6; CDR3aa: ASSLETGGGYT
j_gene: TRBJ2-7; v_gene: TRBV6-1; CDR3aa: ASTPWGVGGPYEQY
j_gene: TRBJ1-5; v_gene: TRBV6-1; CDR3aa: ASSIDTFNQPQH
j_gene: TRBJ1-6; v_gene: TRBV6-1; CDR3aa: ASLHERAYNSPLH
j_gene: TRBJ1-6; v_gene: TRBV6-1; CDR3aa: ASRGQIYNSPLH
j_gene: TRBJ2-2; v_gene: TRBV5-1; CDR3aa: ASSLGGAAGELF
j_gene: TRBJ2-2; v_gene: TRBV20-1; CDR3aa: SASRGLADTGELF
j_gene: TRBJ2-2; v_gene: TRBV6-1; CDR3aa: ASKRSNTGELF
j_gene: TRBJ2-7; v_gene: TRBV30; CDR3aa: AWRQQY
j_gene: TRBJ1-5; v_gene: TRBV19; CDR3aa: ASSILVSNQPQH
j_gene: TRBJ2-3; v_gene: TRBV7-9; CDR3aa: ASSVFRFASTDTQY
j_gene: TRBJ2-5; v_gene: TRBV12-3/TRBV12-4; CDR3aa: ASSPLRAGAETQY
j_gene: TRBJ2-7; v_gene: TRBV5-1; CDR3aa: ASSPRTAAGDEQY
j_gene: TRBJ2-7; v_gene: TRBV7-2; CDR3aa: ASSLLGLASYEQY
j_gene: TRBJ1-2; v_gene: TRBV20-1; CDR3aa: SASALDRGREGYGYT
j_gene: TRBJ1-6; v_gene: TRBV30; CDR3aa: AWRGQGDSPLH
j_gene: TRBJ1-5; v_gene: TRBV20-1; CDR3aa: SASRRVLGNQPQH
j_gene: TRBJ2-6; v_gene: TRBV20-1; CDR3aa: SARVESGANVLT
j_gene: TRBJ2-3; v_gene: TRBV7-9; CDR3aa: ASSLPTGSTDTQY
j_gene: TRBJ1-1; v_gene: TRBV20-1; CDR3aa: SARTGAGRVNTEAF
j_gene: TRBJ1-1; v_gene: TRBV29-1; CDR3aa: SAPRWGSTEAF
j_gene: TRBJ2-7; v_gene: TRBV12-3/TRBV12-4; CDR3aa: ASSANTGPYEQY
j_gene: TRBJ1-2; v_gene: TRBV19; CDR3aa: ASKIADGYT